This TCR beta chain was sequenced for a study of blood T cells in healthy people across ages. Study findings and constraints: Per million T cells, TCR beta diversity dropped roughly linearly as age increased.

This CDR3 has 13 amino acids. The V end was cut by 5 bases, the J end by 6 bases, with 13 bases between. Germline CDR1 reads SGHTA; CDR2 reads FQGNSA. Donor samples were obtained from healthy Caucasian individuals from Russia, aged about 6 to 100. Turning to this clonotype: Its antigen remains unidentified.

A second about 6 to 12 cycle PCR used barcoded and J-beta primers. A template-switch adaptor containing 12 random nucleotides labeled each cDNA molecule. TCRdb re-analysed the 5' RACE reads in MiXCR, keeping a single row per CDR3 protein. Among 650,000 to 800,000 distinct CDR3 sequences listed, 44% were seen once. Sequencing used blood. The chain recombines TRBV7-2 with TRBJ1-2; the D is unclear. The origin of this receptor is a man aged 60-69 years in good health. CDR3 sequence (DNA): TGTGCCAGCAGCCTCCAGGTGGTGGATGGCTACACCTTC. Translation: CASSLQVVDGYTF.